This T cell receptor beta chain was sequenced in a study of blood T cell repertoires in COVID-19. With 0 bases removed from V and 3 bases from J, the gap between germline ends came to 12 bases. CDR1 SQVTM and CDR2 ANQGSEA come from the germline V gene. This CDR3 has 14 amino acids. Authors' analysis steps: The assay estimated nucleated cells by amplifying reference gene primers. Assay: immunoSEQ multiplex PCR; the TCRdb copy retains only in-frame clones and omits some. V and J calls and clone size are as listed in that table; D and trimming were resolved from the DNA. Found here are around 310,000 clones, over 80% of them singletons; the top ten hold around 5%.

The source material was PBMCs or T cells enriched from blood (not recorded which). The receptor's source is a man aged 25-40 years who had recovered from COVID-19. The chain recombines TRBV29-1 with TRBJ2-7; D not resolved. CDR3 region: CSVEERQENYEQYF. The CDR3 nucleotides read TGCAGCGTTGAAGAGCGACAAGAGAACTACGAGCAGTACTTC.